This T cell receptor beta chain was obtained from a study of blood T cell repertoires in COVID-19 (dated by TCRdb to the early 2020s). Looking at the study overall: The collaborator samples originated in the United States, Italy and Spain and spanned the acute and convalescent phases of COVID-19. The samples were drawn from the first 160 participants of the ongoing ImmuneRACE study and from 1,200 or so subjects provided by 6 global collaborators. The repertoires were released in a freely available public database meant as a resource for research on the immune response to SARS-CoV-2. Subjects who had been exposed to COVID-19, were actively infected with it, or had recovered from it provided the deeply sampled blood TCRbeta repertoires that made up the dataset. Where available, HLA class I and class II types were obtained from metadata supplied by the sample provider rather than from assay-based typing. The prospective study material was composed of cDNA or gDNA derived from T cells, B-cell-depleted T cells, or PBMCs. Sample metadata almost always included a de-identified subject ID, COVID-19 status, age in years and sex. Points the paper makes about the study in general: How much clinical and demographic metadata was included differed by source and by participant, and the metadata was provided uncurated.

The immunoSEQ Assay, a bias-controlled multiplex PCR, was used to amplify TCRbeta CDR3 regions from genomic DNA. The study's processing was this. The number of nucleated cells in each sample was estimated from the amplification of reference gene primers within the assay. To quantify the absolute abundance of each unique TCRbeta CDR3 rearrangement, sequence reads were collapsed and filtered. For each sample, productive Simpson clonality was calculated as the square root of Simpson's diversity index over productive rearrangements. In its TCRdb copy, this immuneACCESS table keeps in-frame sequences only and misses some clones. Where compared with another copy, unresolved V genes explain less than half of these, and the others have no known cause. V and J calls plus clone size are reproduced from that table; the DNA served to infer D and trimming. The sample records over 300,000 clones, about 89% of which are singletons. The ten largest clonotypes hold approximately 6.5% of the sample.

CDR1 and CDR2, looked up from the germline V gene (reference sequence), are LNHDA and SQIVND. The germline ends are 17 bases apart after V is trimmed by 4 bases and J by 11 bases. Counted from cysteine to phenylalanine, this CDR3 has 13 amino acids. Of all the DNA, just the CDR3 is kept, 39 bases in frame from base 1. As concerns this clone: The antigen it binds to is not known. No base-level quality is on record; no much larger clone is a single base apart.

Another Seattle source contributed samples from volunteer blood donors who had recovered from COVID-19. Collaborating institutions collected whole blood in K2EDTA tubes following their own protocols. For TCRbeta analysis, collaborator samples were shipped as frozen whole blood, as isolated PBMCs, or as DNA extracted from either sample type. The receptor comes from a man younger than 35 who had recovered from COVID-19. The sample consisted of peripheral blood. The rearranged segments are TRBV19 and TRBJ1-1, with a tentative D gene TRBD1 over 5 matching bases. Read as DNA, the sequence is TGTGCCAGTAGTACAGAACGGGGGGGTTCTGCTTTCTTT. It translates as CASSTERGGSAFF.